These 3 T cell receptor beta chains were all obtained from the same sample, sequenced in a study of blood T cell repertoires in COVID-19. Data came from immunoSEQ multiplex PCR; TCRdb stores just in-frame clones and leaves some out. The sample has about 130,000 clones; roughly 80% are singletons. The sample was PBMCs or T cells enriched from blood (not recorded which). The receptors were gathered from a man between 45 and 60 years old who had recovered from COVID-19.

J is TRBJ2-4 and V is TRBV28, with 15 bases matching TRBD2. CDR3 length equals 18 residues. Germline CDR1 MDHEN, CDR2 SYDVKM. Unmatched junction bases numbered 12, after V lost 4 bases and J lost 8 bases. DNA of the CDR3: TGTGCCAGCAGTTCTCGGACTAGCGGGGGGGCCTTTGCGTACATTCAGTACTTC. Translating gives CASSSRTSGGAFAYIQYF.

Here the CDR3 DNA reads TGTGCCAGCAGCCCCGGGGGTATTATTAACACTGAAGCTTTCTTT. The encoded protein is CASSPGGIINTEAFF. The J gene is TRBJ1-1, the V gene TRBV9; weak D call: TRBD1 (5 bases). Germline-derived CDR1 and CDR2 are SGDLS and YYNGEE. This CDR3 has 15 residues. Between the trimmed V and J ends, which lost 4 bases and 2 bases, there was a span of 15 bases.

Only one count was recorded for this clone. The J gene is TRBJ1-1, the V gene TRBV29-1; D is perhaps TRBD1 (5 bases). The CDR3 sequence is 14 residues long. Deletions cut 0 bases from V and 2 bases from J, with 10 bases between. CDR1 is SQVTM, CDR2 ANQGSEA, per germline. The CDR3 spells CSVEDKRGNTEAFF. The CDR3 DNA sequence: TGCAGCGTTGAAGATAAGCGGGGCAACACTGAAGCTTTCTTT.